The rows below give T cell receptor beta chains drawn from one sample of a study of blood T cell repertoires in COVID-19. Profiled with immunoSEQ multiplex PCR; TCRdb holds only in-frame clones, not every one. This table holds around 140,000 clones, about 87% found once. Source material: peripheral blood. The receptors shown here come from a human donor in a cohort sampled during active COVID-19. CDR3s include the opening cysteine and the closing phenylalanine or tryptophan. The D gene is left open where the match is weak. For some rows the clone size is stated as once, few or many, or as a class when expanded; others skip it.

CDR3nt: TGTGCCAGCAGTCAAAACAGGGGAAACGCTGAAGCTTTCTTT; CDR3aa: CASSQNRGNAEAFF; v_gene: TRBV7-3; j_gene: TRBJ1-1; d_gene: TRBD1; abundance: .
CDR3nt: TGTGCCAGCAGTTATAGAGTTGCAACTAATGAAAAACTGTTTTTT; CDR3aa: CASSYRVATNEKLFF; v_gene: TRBV6-5; j_gene: TRBJ1-4; d_gene: .; abundance: .
CDR3nt: TGTGCCAGGCGGACAGGGTCCAAGGGTTCACCCCTCCACTTT; CDR3aa: CARRTGSKGSPLHF; v_gene: TRBV7-5; j_gene: TRBJ1-6; d_gene: .; abundance: few
CDR3nt: TGCAGCGTTGGGGGACAGGTTAATGAAAAACTGTTTTTT; CDR3aa: CSVGGQVNEKLFF; v_gene: TRBV29-1; j_gene: TRBJ1-4; d_gene: TRBD1; abundance: .
CDR3nt: TGCGCCAGCAGCTTGACCCCAAGGGGCCCCTACGAGCAGTACTTC; CDR3aa: CASSLTPRGPYEQYF; v_gene: TRBV5-1; j_gene: TRBJ2-7; d_gene: .; abundance: .
CDR3nt: TGTGCCAGCAGCCAAGTATGGACAGGAACCTACGAGCAGTACTTC; CDR3aa: CASSQVWTGTYEQYF; v_gene: TRBV3-1/TRBV3-2; j_gene: TRBJ2-7; d_gene: TRBD1; abundance: .
CDR3nt: TGTGCCAGCAGCCAAGATGGGGACAGGGGGCTTCGGGCTTTCTTT; CDR3aa: CASSQDGDRGLRAFF; v_gene: TRBV4-2; j_gene: TRBJ1-1; d_gene: TRBD1; abundance: once
CDR3nt: TGTGCCACCAGCAGAGTACGAGCCAATGAGCAGTTCTTC; CDR3aa: CATSRVRANEQFF; v_gene: TRBV15; j_gene: TRBJ2-1; d_gene: .; abundance: .
CDR3nt: TGTGCCAGCAGTTGGCGAAAAGGGGACGAGCAGTACTTC; CDR3aa: CASSWRKGDEQYF; v_gene: TRBV27; j_gene: TRBJ2-7; d_gene: .; abundance: .
CDR3nt: TGTGCTAGTGGTTTGGTACTCGGGAACACCGGGGAGCTGTTTTTT; CDR3aa: CASGLVLGNTGELFF; v_gene: TRBV12-5; j_gene: TRBJ2-2; d_gene: .; abundance: once
CDR3nt: TGTGCCAGCAGCTTGGGGACAGGGCTTAGCTCCTACGAGCAGTACTTC; CDR3aa: CASSLGTGLSSYEQYF; v_gene: TRBV5-6; j_gene: TRBJ2-7; d_gene: TRBD1; abundance: .
CDR3nt: TGCGCCAGCAGAGGGGACAGGGGCACCGGGGAGCTGTTTTTT; CDR3aa: CASRGDRGTGELFF; v_gene: TRBV4-3; j_gene: TRBJ2-2; d_gene: TRBD1; abundance: once
CDR3nt: TGTGCCAGCTCACCAAAGGACAGGGAGCCTCCCCTCCACTTT; CDR3aa: CASSPKDREPPLHF; v_gene: TRBV18; j_gene: TRBJ1-6; d_gene: TRBD1; abundance: .
CDR3nt: TGTGCCAGTAGCCTTTGGGGGGGCTACAATGAGCAGTTCTTC; CDR3aa: CASSLWGGYNEQFF; v_gene: TRBV19; j_gene: TRBJ2-1; d_gene: TRBD2; abundance: .
CDR3nt: TGTGCCAGCTTCCCGCCCGGGGGGTTGAACACTGAAGCTTTCTTT; CDR3aa: CASFPPGGLNTEAFF; v_gene: TRBV5-4; j_gene: TRBJ1-1; d_gene: .; abundance: .
CDR3nt: TGTGCCAGCAGTGGAACGGGACAGAGCTTCTCCTACGAGCAGTACTTC; CDR3aa: CASSGTGQSFSYEQYF; v_gene: TRBV6-1; j_gene: TRBJ2-7; d_gene: TRBD1; abundance: .
CDR3nt: TGTGCCAGCAGCGCCAGGGGCGGGGGGTACAATGAGCAGTTCTTC; CDR3aa: CASSARGGGYNEQFF; v_gene: TRBV9; j_gene: TRBJ2-1; d_gene: TRBD2; abundance: .
CDR3nt: TGCGCCAGCAGCCAAGATACGGCGGAGCGGCGTTTCTTGGATGAGCAGTTCTTC; CDR3aa: CASSQDTAERRFLDEQFF; v_gene: TRBV4-1; j_gene: TRBJ2-1; d_gene: .; abundance: .
CDR3nt: TGCGCCAGCAGCCAAAGTCTGGGACAGGGGGCTGAGACCCAGTACTTC; CDR3aa: CASSQSLGQGAETQYF; v_gene: TRBV4-1; j_gene: TRBJ2-5; d_gene: TRBD1; abundance: .
CDR3nt: TGTGCCAGCAGCCACGGACTAGCGGGGGGGGTTTTCACAGATACGCAGTATTTT; CDR3aa: CASSHGLAGGVFTDTQYF; v_gene: TRBV7-6; j_gene: TRBJ2-3; d_gene: TRBD2; abundance: .
CDR3nt: TGTGCCAGCAGCTTAAACCCTAGCGCCTGGAAAGAGACCCAGTACTTC; CDR3aa: CASSLNPSAWKETQYF; v_gene: TRBV7-9; j_gene: TRBJ2-5; d_gene: .; abundance: .
CDR3nt: TGTGCCAGCAGCTTGGGCGGGGGGCTTACCGGGGAGCTGTTTTTT; CDR3aa: CASSLGGGLTGELFF; v_gene: TRBV5-4; j_gene: TRBJ2-2; d_gene: TRBD2; abundance: .
CDR3nt: TGTGCCAGCAGTTATTCTGGCAGGGGCGGTTCACCCCTCCACTTT; CDR3aa: CASSYSGRGGSPLHF; v_gene: TRBV27; j_gene: TRBJ1-6; d_gene: .; abundance: few
CDR3nt: TGTGCCAGCTACCGGCGGGGGTCGGGGGAGCAGTACTTC; CDR3aa: CASYRRGSGEQYF; v_gene: TRBV27; j_gene: TRBJ2-7; d_gene: TRBD2; abundance: .
CDR3nt: TGTGCCAGCAGTTACCCAGCGGGTAGCACAGATACGCAGTATTTT; CDR3aa: CASSYPAGSTDTQYF; v_gene: TRBV6-2/TRBV6-3; j_gene: TRBJ2-3; d_gene: .; abundance: few
CDR3nt: TGTGCCAGCAGCTTAGACGGGGATTTGAACACTGAAGCTTTCTTT; CDR3aa: CASSLDGDLNTEAFF; v_gene: TRBV7-6; j_gene: TRBJ1-1; d_gene: .; abundance: .
CDR3nt: TGTGCCAGCACAGGGGCCCCGGGAACCATTCAGTACTTC; CDR3aa: CASTGAPGTIQYF; v_gene: TRBV25-1; j_gene: TRBJ2-4; d_gene: .; abundance: .
CDR3nt: TGTGCCAGCAGCCACCTCTACCTCTATGGCTACACCTTC; CDR3aa: CASSHLYLYGYTF; v_gene: TRBV14; j_gene: TRBJ1-2; d_gene: .; abundance: few
CDR3nt: TGTGCCAGCAGCTCGACAGAGTCCTACGAGCAGTACTTC; CDR3aa: CASSSTESYEQYF; v_gene: TRBV11-3; j_gene: TRBJ2-7; d_gene: .; abundance: .
CDR3nt: TGCGCCAGCAGCGCCGGACAGGGGGAGGACTATGGCTACACCTTC; CDR3aa: CASSAGQGEDYGYTF; v_gene: TRBV4-1; j_gene: TRBJ1-2; d_gene: TRBD1; abundance: .
CDR3nt: TGTGCCAGCAGCCACCCCGACAGTTACGAGCAGTACTTC; CDR3aa: CASSHPDSYEQYF; v_gene: TRBV27; j_gene: TRBJ2-7; d_gene: .; abundance: .
CDR3nt: TGCGCCAGCAGCCAATCCGGACTGGTATACAATGAGCAGTTCTTC; CDR3aa: CASSQSGLVYNEQFF; v_gene: TRBV4-1; j_gene: TRBJ2-1; d_gene: .; abundance: .
CDR3nt: TGTGCCAGCACACGCGACGGGGGGCCTGGAAACACCATATATTTT; CDR3aa: CASTRDGGPGNTIYF; v_gene: TRBV7-2; j_gene: TRBJ1-3; d_gene: .; abundance: .
CDR3nt: TGTGCCAGCAGCTGGAGCTCCTACGAGCAGTACTTC; CDR3aa: CASSWSSYEQYF; v_gene: TRBV5-6; j_gene: TRBJ2-7; d_gene: .; abundance: .
CDR3nt: TGTGCCAGCAGCGTAGGGAGGGGCAATGAGCAGTTCTTC; CDR3aa: CASSVGRGNEQFF; v_gene: TRBV9; j_gene: TRBJ2-1; d_gene: .; abundance: .
CDR3nt: TGCAGTGCTAGTCCCTTCAGCACTGAAGCTTTCTTT; CDR3aa: CSASPFSTEAFF; v_gene: TRBV20-1; j_gene: TRBJ1-1; d_gene: .; abundance: once